This is a list of T cell receptor beta chains from one sample in a study of early T cells in non-severe SARS-CoV-2 infection. Using its own MiXCR run on the 5' RACE reads, TCRdb lists one record per CDR3 protein. The sample records under 140,000 distinct CDR3 sequences, 10% to 15% being singletons. The sample in question was whole blood, obtained at baseline. These receptors came from an adult who was a healthcare worker with PCR-confirmed SARS-CoV-2 infection or an uninfected control (not recorded which). Both conserved end residues are part of each CDR3. A D gene is named only where the DNA matches it firmly. The size entry is marked missing in some rows and otherwise reads once, few, many or a size class.

V: TRBV20-1; J: TRBJ2-1; D: TRBD2; size: .; CDR3: CSARDPSSGDYNEQFF; DNA: TGCAGTGCTAGAGATCCATCTAGCGGCGACTACAATGAGCAGTTCTTC
V: TRBV29-1; J: TRBJ1-2; D: TRBD1; size: .; CDR3: CSVAPQGNYGYTF; DNA: TGCAGCGTAGCTCCACAGGGGAACTATGGCTACACCTTC
V: TRBV7-2; J: TRBJ2-3; D: TRBD1; size: many; CDR3: CASSLGDLQGKADTQYF; DNA: TGTGCCAGCAGCTTAGGAGACCTACAGGGGAAAGCAGATACGCAGTATTTT
V: TRBV12-3/TRBV12-4; J: TRBJ2-2; D: .; size: .; CDR3: CASSGRSSNTGELFF; DNA: TGTGCCAGCAGCGGCAGGAGCTCGAACACCGGGGAGCTGTTTTTT
V: TRBV7-3; J: TRBJ2-2; D: .; size: many; CDR3: CASSLKEAGELFF; DNA: TGTGCCAGCAGCTTAAAAGAGGCCGGGGAGCTGTTTTTT
V: TRBV5-4; J: TRBJ1-2; D: .; size: many; CDR3: CAAGQGTNYGYTF; DNA: TGTGCCGCAGGGCAGGGCACTAACTATGGCTACACCTTC
V: TRBV5-1; J: TRBJ2-5; D: TRBD1; size: .; CDR3: CASTQILAGGIQETQYF; DNA: TGCGCCAGCACCCAGATATTGGCAGGGGGTATCCAAGAGACCCAGTACTTC
V: TRBV20-1; J: TRBJ2-1; D: TRBD1; size: .; CDR3: CSLKQGASYNEQFF; DNA: TGCAGCCTGAAACAGGGGGCGTCCTACAATGAGCAGTTCTTC
V: TRBV7-6; J: TRBJ2-5; D: .; size: many; CDR3: CASSLAQGRETQYF; DNA: TGTGCCAGCAGCTTAGCCCAGGGAAGGGAGACCCAGTACTTC
V: TRBV29-1; J: TRBJ2-3; D: .; size: .; CDR3: CSVGGVATDTQYF; DNA: TGCAGCGTTGGGGGCGTTGCAACAGATACGCAGTATTTT
V: TRBV6-1; J: TRBJ1-5; D: TRBD1; size: many; CDR3: CASSVTGGDQPQHF; DNA: TGTGCCAGCAGTGTTACAGGGGGTGATCAGCCCCAGCATTTT
V: TRBV5-4; J: TRBJ2-7; D: .; size: .; CDR3: CASSFEPGASYEQYF; DNA: TGTGCCAGCAGCTTTGAGCCGGGGGCCTCCTACGAGCAGTACTTC
V: TRBV4-1; J: TRBJ1-6; D: .; size: .; CDR3: CASSQDRQVATLHF; DNA: TGCGCCAGCAGCCAAGATCGGCAGGTTGCAACCCTCCACTTT
V: TRBV3-1; J: TRBJ2-2; D: .; size: few; CDR3: CASRGSGELFF; DNA: TGTGCCAGCAGGGGGTCCGGGGAGCTGTTTTTT
V: TRBV2; J: TRBJ2-5; D: .; size: .; CDR3: CASSEPKETQYF; DNA: TGTGCCAGCAGTGAACCCAAAGAGACCCAGTACTTC
V: TRBV9; J: TRBJ2-1; D: .; size: many; CDR3: CASSPRQRGNEQFF; DNA: TGTGCCAGCAGCCCCCGACAGAGGGGCAATGAGCAGTTCTTC
V: TRBV29-1; J: TRBJ2-7; D: .; size: few; CDR3: CSGGHSREQYF; DNA: TGCAGCGGGGGACATTCTAGGGAGCAGTACTTC
V: TRBV12-5; J: TRBJ2-7; D: TRBD1; size: few; CDR3: CASGKGTEYEQYF; DNA: TGTGCTAGTGGCAAAGGGACAGAATACGAGCAGTACTTC
V: TRBV11-1; J: TRBJ2-7; D: TRBD2; size: .; CDR3: CASSIGGTYEQYF; DNA: TGTGCCAGCAGCATCGGGGGGACCTACGAGCAGTACTTC
V: TRBV20-1; J: TRBJ2-1; D: TRBD2; size: few; CDR3: CSARARLAGGYSSYNEQFF; DNA: TGCAGTGCTAGAGCTCGACTAGCGGGGGGGTACTCCTCCTACAATGAGCAGTTCTTC
V: TRBV5-1; J: TRBJ1-1; D: TRBD1; size: few; CDR3: CASSEGQQGDTEAFF; DNA: TGCGCCAGCAGCGAGGGACAGCAGGGTGACACTGAAGCTTTCTTT
V: TRBV3-1; J: TRBJ2-7; D: .; size: .; CDR3: CASSPRPSSDNEQYF; DNA: TGTGCCAGCAGCCCCCGCCCAAGCAGCGACAACGAGCAGTACTTC
V: TRBV5-4; J: TRBJ2-3; D: .; size: many; CDR3: CASSYTDTQYF; DNA: TGTGCCAGCAGCTACACAGATACGCAGTATTTT
V: TRBV7-3; J: TRBJ1-1; D: TRBD1; size: .; CDR3: CASSLTRAGGIDTEAFF; DNA: TGTGCCAGCAGCTTAACGAGGGCAGGGGGAATAGACACTGAAGCTTTCTTT
V: TRBV6-1; J: TRBJ1-1; D: .; size: .; CDR3: CASSDVGDRDTEAFF; DNA: TGTGCCAGCAGTGATGTGGGGGATCGGGACACTGAAGCTTTCTTT
V: TRBV10-2; J: TRBJ2-2; D: .; size: .; CDR3: CASSDPPGGLSSGELFF; DNA: TGCGCCAGCAGTGACCCACCCGGGGGGCTTTCGTCAGGGGAGCTGTTTTTT
V: TRBV20-1; J: TRBJ1-1; D: TRBD1; size: .; CDR3: CSAPGQGGDTEAFF; DNA: TGCAGTGCTCCAGGACAGGGAGGGGACACTGAAGCTTTCTTT
V: TRBV27; J: TRBJ1-4; D: .; size: many; CDR3: CASRRGTNEKLFF; DNA: TGTGCCAGCAGGAGAGGAACTAATGAAAAACTGTTTTTT
V: TRBV6-5; J: TRBJ2-1; D: TRBD2; size: few; CDR3: CASSYNSGRAVDQQFF; DNA: TGTGCCAGCAGTTACAATAGTGGGAGGGCCGTGGATCAGCAGTTCTTC
V: TRBV5-1; J: TRBJ2-7; D: .; size: .; CDR3: CASSLLNYEQYF; DNA: TGCGCCAGCAGCTTACTCAACTACGAGCAGTACTTC
V: TRBV6-1; J: TRBJ1-6; D: .; size: few; CDR3: CASSERGAGSYNSPLHF; DNA: TGTGCCAGCAGTGAACGGGGGGCCGGCTCCTATAATTCACCCCTCCACTTT
V: TRBV6-6; J: TRBJ1-5; D: .; size: .; CDR3: CASSYWGSGDQPQHF; DNA: TGTGCCAGCAGTTACTGGGGATCGGGGGATCAGCCCCAGCATTTT
V: TRBV5-1; J: TRBJ1-1; D: TRBD1; size: .; CDR3: CASSLTGANTEAFF; DNA: TGCGCCAGCAGCTTGACAGGGGCGAACACTGAAGCTTTCTTT
V: TRBV2; J: TRBJ1-1; D: .; size: few; CDR3: CASNPRTTEAFF; DNA: TGTGCCAGCAACCCAAGGACCACTGAAGCTTTCTTT
V: TRBV30; J: TRBJ2-7; D: .; size: few; CDR3: CAWIPDGYLYEQYF; DNA: TGTGCCTGGATCCCGGACGGGTACCTCTACGAGCAGTACTTC
V: TRBV20-1; J: TRBJ1-1; D: TRBD1; size: .; CDR3: CSARTGANTEAFF; DNA: TGCAGTGCTAGGACAGGGGCGAACACTGAAGCTTTCTTT
V: TRBV11-2; J: TRBJ2-7; D: .; size: .; CDR3: CASSTPSSGSYEQYF; DNA: TGTGCCAGCAGTACCCCAAGTTCAGGGTCCTACGAGCAGTACTTC
V: TRBV13; J: TRBJ2-3; D: TRBD1; size: .; CDR3: CASSSWTGRDTQYF; DNA: TGTGCCAGCAGCTCTTGGACAGGGCGAGATACGCAGTATTTT
V: TRBV10-3; J: TRBJ2-3; D: .; size: .; CDR3: CAISGRDTDTQYF; DNA: TGTGCCATCAGTGGGAGGGACACAGATACGCAGTATTTT
V: TRBV6-6; J: TRBJ2-4; D: TRBD2; size: .; CDR3: CASKASGDLAKNIQYF; DNA: TGTGCCAGCAAAGCTAGCGGGGATCTAGCCAAAAACATTCAGTACTTC
V: TRBV28; J: TRBJ2-4; D: .; size: few; CDR3: CASSLLGLAPFQYF; DNA: TGTGCCAGCAGTTTATTGGGTCTAGCCCCCTTTCAGTACTTC
V: TRBV2; J: TRBJ1-1; D: TRBD1; size: once; CDR3: CASDRGYTEAFF; DNA: TGTGCCAGCGACAGGGGTTACACTGAAGCTTTCTTT
V: TRBV12-3/TRBV12-4; J: TRBJ2-7; D: .; size: few; CDR3: CASREDSSYEQYF; DNA: TGTGCCAGCAGGGAGGACAGCTCCTACGAGCAGTACTTC
V: TRBV12-3/TRBV12-4; J: TRBJ1-4; D: .; size: few; CDR3: CASLLGEKLFF; DNA: TGTGCCAGCCTACTCGGAGAAAAACTGTTTTTT
V: TRBV27; J: TRBJ2-7; D: TRBD2; size: .; CDR3: CASSLSGGFSYEQYF; DNA: TGTGCCAGCAGTTTGAGCGGGGGTTTCTCCTACGAGCAGTACTTC
V: TRBV5-1; J: TRBJ2-7; D: .; size: .; CDR3: CASSLGSLTKAYEQYF; DNA: TGCGCCAGCAGCTTGGGGTCTTTGACTAAAGCCTACGAGCAGTACTTC
V: TRBV12-3/TRBV12-4; J: TRBJ2-7; D: .; size: many; CDR3: CASSPSTHYEQYF; DNA: TGTGCCAGCAGTCCCTCGACCCATTACGAGCAGTACTTC
V: TRBV24-1; J: TRBJ2-2; D: .; size: many; CDR3: CATSDPENTGELFF; DNA: TGTGCCACCAGTGATCCAGAAAACACCGGGGAGCTGTTTTTT
V: TRBV7-3; J: TRBJ1-6; D: .; size: .; CDR3: CASSVDGNSPLHF; DNA: TGTGCCAGCAGCGTGGACGGGAATTCACCCCTCCACTTT
V: TRBV18; J: TRBJ1-1; D: .; size: few; CDR3: CASSLNSASFMNTEAFF; DNA: TGTGCCAGCTCACTTAACTCGGCCAGTTTCATGAACACTGAAGCTTTCTTT
V: TRBV27; J: TRBJ2-2; D: .; size: few; CDR3: CASSLQDSGELFF; DNA: TGTGCCAGCAGTTTACAAGACAGCGGGGAGCTGTTTTTT
V: TRBV9; J: TRBJ2-7; D: .; size: few; CDR3: CASSVGGTPYEQYF; DNA: TGTGCCAGCAGCGTAGGGGGGACACCTTACGAGCAGTACTTC
V: TRBV29-1; J: TRBJ1-1; D: .; size: .; CDR3: CSVGEGNTEAFF; DNA: TGCAGCGTTGGGGAGGGCAACACTGAAGCTTTCTTT